This T cell receptor beta chain comes out of a study of OX40 agonist ivuxolimab in advanced cancers. Study summary: Melanoma, hepatocellular carcinoma, head and neck or renal cell cancer occurred in dose-escalation patients.

On cycle 4 day 1 and cycle 7 day 1, as well as at baseline, blood was sampled. V lost 6 bases and J lost 4, with 7 bases in between. Per germline, CDR1 SNHLY and CDR2 FYNNEI. The CDR3 spans 13 residues. The table came from immunoSEQ multiplex PCR; TCRdb's copy has only in-frame clones and leaves some out. The data hold 70,000 or so clones, with around 81% observed a single time. The chain recombines TRBV2 with TRBJ1-6; no reliable D call. This clonotype was obtained from an adult with an advanced solid tumor such as melanoma, head and neck, liver or kidney cancer. Sequencing used CD4+ or CD8+ T cells sorted from blood, obtained in a trial of the OX40 agonist ivuxolimab. The CDR3 DNA sequence: TGTGCCAGCAGACAAGCGTATAATTCACCCCTCCACTTT. Its translation: CASRQAYNSPLHF. Using reference TRBV2 and TRBJ1-6 for the parts outside the CDR3, the full variable domain is EPEVTQTPSHQVTQMGQEVILRCVPISNHLYFYWYRQILGQKVEFLVSFYNNEISEKSEIFDDQFSVERPDGSNFTLKIRSTKLEDSAMYFCASRQAYNSPLHFGNGTRLTVT.